This is a list of T cell receptor beta chains from one sample in a study of shared T cell receptors in the human thymus. Some clones are missing from TCRdb's copy, which holds only in-frame ones; the method was immunoSEQ multiplex PCR. The table shows over 650,000 clones, with around 87% occurring only once. This sample also appeared in a second study, on human thymus T cells.

The sample comprised thymocytes. All receptors come from a boy under three years old with a congenital heart defect. CDR3s include the opening cysteine and the closing phenylalanine or tryptophan. Fields, in order: J gene, D gene, clone size, V gene, CDR3 DNA, CDR3 protein. A D gene is named only where the DNA matches it firmly. The listing skips clone size in some rows; elsewhere it reads once, few, many or a size class.

TRBJ2-1	TRBD2	-	TRBV5-6	TGTGCCAGCAGCTTTACTAGCGGGGGATACAATGAGCAGTTCTTC	CASSFTSGGYNEQFF
TRBJ1-6	-	-	TRBV7-3	TGTGCCAGCAGCTCCACAGGGAATAATGATTCACCCCTCCACTTT	CASSSTGNNDSPLHF
TRBJ1-1	TRBD1	-	TRBV20-1	TGCAGTGCTGACAGGGGTACTGAAGCTTTCTTT	CSADRGTEAFF
TRBJ2-4	TRBD2	-	TRBV4-3	TGCGCCAGCAGCCAAAGACTAGCGGGAGGTAGTAACATTCAGTACTTC	CASSQRLAGGSNIQYF
TRBJ1-4	TRBD1	-	TRBV2	TGTGCCAGCGGGACAGGGGAGGAAAATGAAAAACTGTTTTTT	CASGTGEENEKLFF
TRBJ2-1	TRBD1	-	TRBV9	TGTGCCAGCAGCGACCGGGACAGGTACAATGAGCAGTTCTTC	CASSDRDRYNEQFF
TRBJ2-1	TRBD2	once	TRBV9	TGTGCCAGCAGCGTAGACTGCGGGGGGCTATCCAATGAGCAGTTCTTC	CASSVDCGGLSNEQFF
TRBJ1-1	-	few	TRBV7-8	TGTGCCAGCAGCTTTAGGCAGGGAAACACTGAAGCTTTCTTT	CASSFRQGNTEAFF
TRBJ1-5	TRBD1	-	TRBV30	TGTGCCTGGAGCCCGTCCGTGGGACAGGGGACTCAGCCCCAGCATTTT	CAWSPSVGQGTQPQHF
TRBJ2-5	-	-	TRBV23-1	TGCGCCAGCAGTCAAATATGGCAGGAGGTGGGGAAGACCCAGTACTTC	CASSQIWQEVGKTQYF
TRBJ1-4	-	few	TRBV10-3	TGTCCCCGACTTGCTAATGAAAAACTGTTTTTT	CPRLANEKLFF
TRBJ2-1	-	-	TRBV11-3	TGTGCCAGCAGCCCCAGGGATGTGAGTGTCTATGAGCAGTTCTTC	CASSPRDVSVYEQFF
TRBJ2-1	-	-	TRBV6-1	TGTGCCAGCAGTGAATTTTCAGGGCTGTATGAGCAGTTCTTC	CASSEFSGLYEQFF
TRBJ2-3	-	-	TRBV9	TGTGCCAGCAGCGTAGCAGCCCGACGGGAGTTGGGCACAGATACGCAGTATTTT	CASSVAARRELGTDTQYF
TRBJ2-1	-	-	TRBV4-3	TGCGCCAGCAGTGACCGTAGGGCCCCGGGGAATGAGCAGTTCTTC	CASSDRRAPGNEQFF
TRBJ2-3	-	-	TRBV10-1	TGCGCCAGCAGGGAGGACTCGAAAACGGATTGCACAGATACGCAGTATTTT	CASREDSKTDCTDTQYF
TRBJ2-1	TRBD2	-	TRBV4-1	TGCGCCAGCAGCCAAGGAGTCCCCCTAGCGGGGTACAATGAGCAGTTCTTC	CASSQGVPLAGYNEQFF
TRBJ2-2	-	-	TRBV4-3	TGCGCCAGCAGCCAAGATTTCTCGAGGGTACCGAACACCGGGGAGCTGTTTTTT	CASSQDFSRVPNTGELFF
TRBJ2-1	-	-	TRBV6-4	TGTGCCAGCAGTGTGGGAGTAGGCTCCTACAATGAGCAGTTCTTC	CASSVGVGSYNEQFF
TRBJ2-7	-	-	TRBV5-4	TGTGCCAGCAGCTTGGACCCGGGAAAACACTCCTACGAGCAGTACTTC	CASSLDPGKHSYEQYF
TRBJ2-1	TRBD2	-	TRBV4-1	TGCGCCAGCAGCCAATTTCGCCGGGGGGAGGGCTACAATGAGCAGTTCTTC	CASSQFRRGEGYNEQFF
TRBJ1-5	-	once	TRBV28	TGTGCCAGCAGTTTACGTGCGGGAGAGCGCACGCCCCAGCATTTT	CASSLRAGERTPQHF
TRBJ1-4	-	-	TRBV9	TGTGCCAGCAGCGTAGGCTTCCGCGATGAAAAACTGTTTTTT	CASSVGFRDEKLFF
TRBJ2-2	TRBD1	-	TRBV6-5	TGTGCCAGCGGACGGGACAGGGTGACCGGGGAGCTGTTTTTT	CASGRDRVTGELFF
TRBJ2-1	-	-	TRBV4-3	TGCGCCAGCAGCCAAGAAAAGACCGGAGATGAGCAGTTCTTC	CASSQEKTGDEQFF
TRBJ1-6	-	-	TRBV7-2	TGTGCCAGCAGCTCACGGGGGGGGTTCCCGGGGAATTCACCCCTCCACTTT	CASSSRGGFPGNSPLHF
TRBJ1-1	-	-	TRBV5-1	TGCGCCAGCAGCTCCCGTGGGAGTGGGCGGGGGCGAAACACTGAAGCTTTCTTT	CASSSRGSGRGRNTEAFF
TRBJ1-4	TRBD1	-	TRBV25-1	TGTGCCAGCAGTGAATGGACAGGGGCAAATGAAAAACTGTTTTTT	CASSEWTGANEKLFF
TRBJ2-3	TRBD1	-	TRBV18	TGTGCCAGCTCACCCTGCGGACAGGCCTGCACAGATACGCAGTATTTT	CASSPCGQACTDTQYF
TRBJ1-2	-	few	TRBV11-2	TGTGCCAGCAGCTTGGACACAGAGAACTATGGCTACACCTTC	CASSLDTENYGYTF
TRBJ2-6	-	-	TRBV5-1	TGCGCCAGCAGCCAGGACACCATCTCTGGGGCCAACGTCCTGACTTTC	CASSQDTISGANVLTF
TRBJ2-7	TRBD2	-	TRBV14	TGTGCCAGCAGCTCCAATAGCGGGAGGAGTTACGAGCAGTACTTC	CASSSNSGRSYEQYF
TRBJ2-4	-	-	TRBV6-1	TGTGCCAGCAGTGAAAGGGGAACACAAGCCAAAAACATTCAGTACTTC	CASSERGTQAKNIQYF